The 27 T cell receptor beta chains below all came from one sample that was sequenced in a study of cytomegalovirus exposure and HLA in healthy donors. The PCR ran on 60 Vbeta and 13 Jbeta primers. The repertoire was sequenced with immunoSEQ multiplex PCR; TCRdb's copy has only in-frame clones and lacks some. In all, the sample yields 100,000 to 150,000 clones. The material sequenced was PBMCs. The receptors were gathered from a man aged 35 to 55 in good health and CMV-seronegative.

The CDR3 DNA sequence: TGTGCCTGGAGTGTACCCGACATAAGCTCCTACGAGCAGTACTTC. Its translation is CAWSVPDISSYEQYF. The chain combines TRBV30 with TRBJ2-7, with unresolved D. This CDR3 contains 15 residues. The germline V and J ends were trimmed by 0 bases and 0 bases, with 12 bases remaining between them. Germline CDR1 is GTSNPN and CDR2 is SVGIG (reference sequence).

V and J are TRBV5-6 and TRBJ1-5; D might be TRBD1 (5 bases). The V end lost 0 bases, the J end lost 0 bases, and 7 bases lay between the germline ends. The CDR3 spans 15 residues. CDR1 and CDR2 from the germline V gene are SGHDT and YYEEEE. For the CDR3, the DNA is TGTGCCAGCAGCTTGGGACAGTATAGCAATCAGCCCCAGCATTTT. Protein: CASSLGQYSNQPQHF.

V is TRBV5-1 and J is TRBJ2-2, with 8 bases that match TRBD1. The V segment lost 4 bases and the J segment 6 bases; nucleotides outside the gene matches: 11. Germline assignment: CDR1 SGHRS and CDR2 YFSETQ. The CDR3 length is 16 residues. The CDR3 nucleotides read TGCGCCAGCAGCCTGGGACAGGTTTTTTCATCCGGGGAGCTGTTTTTT. Amino acids: CASSLGQVFSSGELFF.

This rearrangement joins TRBV28 to TRBJ1-3; D perhaps matches TRBD1 (6 bases). Trimming stripped 6 bases from V and 11 bases from J, with 14 bases between. This CDR3 spans 12 amino acids. Looked up from germline, CDR1 is MDHEN and CDR2 is SYDVKM. CDR3: CASSARGFAIYF. The CDR3 DNA reads TGTGCCAGCAGCGCCAGGGGTTTCGCCATATATTTT.

The J gene is TRBJ2-7, the V gene TRBV19, with 7 bases aligning to TRBD2. CDR3 length: 13 residues. Germline V gene data show CDR1 as LNHDA and CDR2 as SQIVND (reference sequence). V trimming: 6 bases; J trimming: 7 bases; junction bases outside the gene matches: 9. CDR3 in amino acids: CASRRENDGEQYF. DNA for the CDR3: TGTGCCAGTAGGCGGGAGAATGATGGTGAGCAGTACTTC.

The chain couples TRBV28 to TRBJ1-5; D unresolved. Germline CDR1 and CDR2: MDHEN and SYDVKM. With 6 bases removed from V and 7 bases from J, the gap between germline ends came to 13 bases. The CDR3 runs to 13 residues. The CDR3 DNA reads TGTGCCAGCAGGGATGGCCGGGAACAGCCCCAGCATTTT. This codes for CASRDGREQPQHF. Drawing the rest from reference TRBV28 and TRBJ1-5, the complete variable domain is DVKVTQSSRYLVKRTGEKVFLECVQDMDHENMFWYRQDPGLGLRLIYFSYDVKMKEKGDIPEGYSVSREKKERFSLILESASTNQTSMYLCASRDGREQPQHFGDGTRLSIL.

The V and J genes are TRBV7-8 and TRBJ2-2, with 9 bases matching TRBD2. The CDR3 has 16 amino acids. The V and J ends lost 3 bases and 1 base, in that order; junction bases with no gene match: 3. CDR1 SGHVS and CDR2 FQNEAQ come from the germline V gene. This CDR3 reads CASSLRLAENTGELFF. CDR3 nucleotide sequence: TGTGCCAGCAGCTTGAGACTAGCGGAGAACACCGGGGAGCTGTTTTTT.

The chain is built from TRBV25-1 and TRBJ1-1; weak D call: TRBD1 (6 bases). The CDR3 runs to 14 residues. CDR1 and CDR2 (germline): MGHDK, SYGVNS. V dropped 6 bases and J dropped 1 base, with 12 bases sitting between them. The CDR3 is CASSTQGTNTEAFF. DNA of the CDR3: TGTGCCAGCAGCACACAGGGTACGAACACTGAAGCTTTCTTT.

The chain joins TRBV5-4 to TRBJ2-7; weak D call: TRBD2 (6 bases). This CDR3 contains 13 residues. V was cut by 3 bases and J by 3 bases, with 10 bases left in between. Germline V CDR1 and CDR2: SGHNT, YYREEE (reference sequence). The CDR3 region is CASSSGSGYEQYF. DNA of the CDR3: TGTGCCAGCAGCTCGGGTAGCGGCTACGAGCAGTACTTC.

The chain couples TRBV5-6 to TRBJ2-5; 7 positions agree with TRBD1. Germline V gene sequence: CDR1 SGHDT, CDR2 YYEEEE. With V trimmed by 4 bases and J by 7 bases, 13 bases remained unmatched. The CDR3 sequence is 15 residues long. CDR3 in amino acids: CASSPDIDRDGTQYF. CDR3 DNA sequence: TGTGCCAGCAGCCCTGATATAGACAGGGACGGGACCCAGTACTTC.

J is TRBJ1-5 and V is TRBV28; 8 positions agree with TRBD1. The CDR3 consists of 16 residues. Germline V gives CDR1 MDHEN, CDR2 SYDVKM. V was pared by 6 bases and J by 7 bases, with 14 bases of the junction left unmatched. The CDR3 coding sequence is TGTGCCAGCAGCACTGGAATGACAGGGGCGAGGCAGCCCCAGCATTTT. Encoded protein: CASSTGMTGARQPQHF. Full variable domain (missing parts from reference TRBV28 and TRBJ1-5): DVKVTQSSRYLVKRTGEKVFLECVQDMDHENMFWYRQDPGLGLRLIYFSYDVKMKEKGDIPEGYSVSREKKERFSLILESASTNQTSMYLCASSTGMTGARQPQHFGDGTRLSIL.

This chain joins TRBV11-1 and TRBJ2-3; 10 nucleotides align to TRBD2. CDR3 length equals 15 residues. Germline values: CDR1 SGHAT, CDR2 FQDESV (reference sequence). The V segment lost 6 bases and the J segment 2 bases; nucleotides outside the gene matches: 5. This chain's CDR3 is CASSLLAGPTDTQYF. CDR3 bases: TGTGCCAGCAGTTTACTAGCGGGACCCACAGATACGCAGTATTTT.

The chain has TRBV6-4 and TRBJ2-7, with TRBD2 identical over 7 bases. This CDR3 comprises 15 residues. In germline, CDR1 is MRHNA, CDR2 SNTAGT. V shed 6 bases and J 3 bases; nucleotides not matched to a gene: 11. The DNA for the CDR3 is TGTGCCAGCAGAACGCGGACTAGTATAATCTACGAGCAGTACTTC. The encoded protein is CASRTRTSIIYEQYF.

This chain joins TRBV2 and TRBJ2-7; TRBD1 matches 7 bases. Trimming removed 9 bases from V and 0 bases from J; junction bases left unmatched: 8. Germline V gene lookup returns CDR1 SNHLY and CDR2 FYNNEI. The CDR3 totals 14 residues. The CDR3 loop is CASTMRQGSYEQYF. Here the CDR3 DNA reads TGTGCCAGTACGATGAGACAGGGCTCCTACGAGCAGTACTTC.

The genes are TRBV2 and TRBJ1-4; TRBD1 matches at 12 bases. The CDR3 has 17 amino acids. Germline CDR1 and CDR2: SNHLY and FYNNEI. The J segment lost 2 bases and the V segment lost 4 bases, leaving 5 bases of the junction unmatched. The CDR3 is CASSVRDRGRTNEKLFF. Here the CDR3 DNA reads TGTGCCAGCAGTGTGCGGGACAGGGGGCGGACTAATGAAAAACTGTTTTTT.

In DNA form, the CDR3 reads TGTGCCAGTAGTACCCAGACAGGGACCAATCGCCAAGCGGGCTACACCTTC. Residues: CASSTQTGTNRQAGYTF. This chain uses TRBV19 with TRBJ1-2; 7 bases are shared with TRBD1. Per the germline V gene, CDR1 is LNHDA and CDR2 is SQIVND (reference sequence). V shed 4 bases, J shed 8 bases, and the junction held 19 bases outside the gene matches. This CDR3 contains 17 residues.

With respect to this clone: Other DNA sequences from this sample encode an identical CDR3 as well. The rearrangement uses TRBV6-1 and TRBJ2-7; 11 bases align to TRBD2. This CDR3 spans 14 amino acids. Looked up from germline, CDR1 is MNHNS and CDR2 is SASEGT. V lost 2 bases to trimming and J lost 3 bases; unmatched junction nucleotides: 0. The CDR3: CASSETSGSYEQYF. CDR3 nucleotide sequence: TGTGCCAGCAGTGAAACTAGCGGGAGCTACGAGCAGTACTTC.

V is TRBV4-2 and J is TRBJ2-2; 9 bases line up with TRBD2. The trim removed 1 base at V and 3 bases at J, leaving 15 bases unmatched. Germline lookup yields CDR1 LGHNA and CDR2 YNFKEQ. There are 20 residues in the CDR3. DNA for the CDR3: TGTGCCAGCAGCCAAGGGGCTAGCGGGGCCCCCGGCCGTTACACCGGGGAGCTGTTTTTT. Translation: CASSQGASGAPGRYTGELFF.

The V call is TRBV7-3, the J call TRBJ2-1; no definite D call. The CDR3 covers 15 residues. Germline CDR1 reads SGHTA; CDR2 reads FQGTGA. Trimming took 5 bases from V and 0 from J, leaving 11 bases between them. The DNA of the CDR3 is TGTGCCAGCAGCATCCATGTAGCCTCCTACAATGAGCAGTTCTTC. Translated, it gives CASSIHVASYNEQFF. Full variable domain (missing parts from reference TRBV7-3 and TRBJ2-1): GAGVSQTPSNKVTEKGKYVELRCDPISGHTALYWYRQSLGQGPEFLIYFQGTGAADDSGLPNDRFFAVRPEGSVSTLKIQRTERGDSAVYLCASSIHVASYNEQFFGPGTRLTVL.

The V and J genes are TRBV29-1 and TRBJ1-2; D is unclear. This CDR3 has 15 residues. V was pared by 4 bases and J by 8 bases, with 23 bases between. Germline CDR1 reads SQVTM; CDR2 reads ANQGSEA. CDR3 nucleotides: TGCAGCGTTGTCGAGTCGGCGACAAGGGCGGGCGGCTACACCTTC. Translated, it gives CSVVESATRAGGYTF.

V usage is TRBV7-2 and J usage is TRBJ2-7; TRBD2 agrees at 13 bases. V dropped 5 bases and J dropped 0; count of bases not matched to a gene: 10. Per germline, CDR1 SGHTA and CDR2 FQGNSA. CDR3 length: 18 amino acids. The CDR3 DNA reads as TGTGCCAGCAGCAGGGGGGGGCGGACTAGCGGGGGCTCCTACGAGCAGTACTTC. Translated, it gives CASSRGGRTSGGSYEQYF.

The chain combines TRBV28 with TRBJ1-2; 8 nucleotides line up with TRBD1. V shed 1 base, J shed 2 bases, and the junction held 6 bases outside the gene matches. CDR3 length: 16 amino acids. Germline CDR1 and CDR2: MDHEN and SYDVKM. In DNA, the CDR3 is TGTGCCAGCAGTTTATCGGTGCAGGGGGCGAACTATGGCTACACCTTC. It specifies CASSLSVQGANYGYTF.

The chain has TRBV19 and TRBJ2-5; TRBD2 matches at 8 bases. With V trimmed by 4 bases and J by 0 bases, 4 bases remained unmatched. This CDR3 has 15 residues. From germline, CDR1 is LNHDA and CDR2 SQIVND (reference sequence). CDR3 bases: TGTGCCAGTAGTAAGAGCGGGGGCAACCAAGAGACCCAGTACTTC. It is translated as CASSKSGGNQETQYF.

The genes are TRBV23-1 and TRBJ1-4; no reliable D call. TRBV23-1 counts as an open reading frame of uncertain function. The CDR3 runs 20 residues. Trimming took off 0 bases at V and 10 bases at J, with 30 bases between the two ends. CDR3 amino acids: CASSQSPGEGVLPVEGKLFF. The CDR3 nucleotides are TGCGCCAGCAGTCAATCCCCTGGTGAGGGAGTTTTGCCCGTAGAAGGAAAACTGTTTTTT.

The rearrangement links TRBV4-3 to TRBJ2-7; a weak D match, TRBD1 (6 bases). The CDR3 contains 15 residues. Deletions cut 0 bases from V and 7 bases from J, with 16 bases between. The germline CDR1 and CDR2 sequences are LGHNA and YSLEER. CDR3 nucleotide sequence: TGCGCCAGCAGCCAAGATAGGACAGCCGGGGAGGAGCAGTACTTC. As protein: CASSQDRTAGEEQYF.

The V and J genes are TRBV11-3 and TRBJ2-7, with D maybe TRBD1 (6 bases). Trimming shortened V by 2 bases and J by 3 bases, and 11 bases separated the two germline ends. Germline V gene lookup returns CDR1 SGHNT and CDR2 YENEEA. This CDR3 is 14 amino acids long. The CDR3 sequence is CASSLQGQSYEQYF. Written as DNA, the CDR3 is TGTGCCAGCAGCTTACAAGGACAGAGCTACGAGCAGTACTTC.

V is TRBV21-1 and J is TRBJ2-5; TRBD1 was called by the table and not checked on the DNA. TRBV21-1 is given as a pseudogene. The CDR3 is 16 residues long. CDR3 in amino acids: CASSITGQDGQETQYF. The DNA of the CDR3 is TGTGCCAGCAGCATTACGGGACAGGATGGGCAAGAGACCCAGTACTTC.